These 11 T cell receptor beta chains originate from one sample sequenced in a study of T cell changes during pregnancy in multiple sclerosis. The table came from immunoSEQ multiplex PCR; TCRdb's copy has only in-frame clones and leaves some out. The data show under 70,000 clones, 90% seen once. Sample: peripheral blood, taken in the third trimester of pregnancy. These receptors originate from a female donor in good health, enrolled as a control in a pregnancy study.

Regarding this clone: At one end the junction does not follow the germline gene, possibly because of a read error. Additional DNA sequences in this sample encode the identical CDR3. This chain uses TRBV6-5 with TRBJ1-6, with TRBD1 as a possible D gene (5 bases). The CDR3 sequence is 15 residues long. Germline values: CDR1 MNHEY, CDR2 SVGAGI. In nucleotides, the CDR3 is TGTGCCAGCACCCGGACAAACTCCTACAATTCACCCCTCCACTTT. It encodes CASTRTNSYNSPLHF.

The rearrangement joins TRBV4-2 to TRBJ1-2; D gene uncertain. Per the germline V gene, CDR1 is LGHNA and CDR2 is YNFKEQ. The CDR3 loop spans 15 amino acids. Deletions cut 2 bases from V and 8 bases from J, with 18 bases between. For the CDR3, the DNA is TGTGCCAGCAGCCAATCCCGGTTGGAGCCACGGGGCTACACCTTC. This codes for CASSQSRLEPRGYTF.

This chain joins TRBV29-1 and TRBJ2-1, with 9 nucleotides matching TRBD2. The V gene's germline CDR1 is SQVTM and CDR2 ANQGSEA. Trimming cost V 3 bases and J 4 bases; bases outside gene matches: 4. This CDR3 has 14 residues. The CDR3 DNA reads TGCAGCGTTGACGCGGGGGGGCTTTACAATGAGCAGTTCTTC. Encoded protein: CSVDAGGLYNEQFF.

The chain combines TRBV30 with TRBJ2-7; 7 bases are a match to TRBD1. Germline CDR1 is GTSNPN and CDR2 is SVGIG (reference sequence). This CDR3 is 15 amino acids long. V shed 4 bases, J shed 6 bases, and the junction held 15 bases outside the gene matches. In nucleotides, the CDR3 is TGTGCCTGGAATCCCGGGACAGCAAAAGTAACCGAGCAGTACTTC. Translated, it gives CAWNPGTAKVTEQYF.

The V and J genes are TRBV7-2 and TRBJ2-1; 7 bases are a match to TRBD2. The V segment lost 5 bases and the J segment 1 base; nucleotides outside the gene matches: 11. The CDR3 is made up of 17 amino acids. Germline V gene data show CDR1 as SGHTA and CDR2 as FQGNSA. In DNA, the CDR3 is TGTGCCAGCAGCATCTCCGGGACTAACCCATCCTACAATGAGCAGTTCTTC. Its translation: CASSISGTNPSYNEQFF.

The J gene is TRBJ2-3, the V gene TRBV5-4; 8 bases match TRBD2. CDR3 length: 15 residues. Per the germline V gene, CDR1 is SGHNT and CDR2 is YYREEE (reference sequence). V lost 0 bases and J lost 4; bases outside the gene matches: 4. Here the CDR3 DNA reads TGTGCCAGCAGCTTGGCGGGGGGGCCTCCAGATACGCAGTATTTT. This translates into CASSLAGGPPDTQYF.

The chain joins TRBV5-6 to TRBJ2-7, with D maybe TRBD2 (5 bases). The CDR3 sequence is 15 residues long. Germline V lookup: CDR1 SGHDT, CDR2 YYEEEE. Trimming pared 2 bases from V and 2 bases from J, leaving 14 bases between. CDR3 bases: TGTGCCAGCAGCTTAGCCGCCGGGAACACCTACGAGCAGTACTTC. It codes for CASSLAAGNTYEQYF. Based on the CDR3 plus reference TRBV5-6 and TRBJ2-7, the full variable domain is DAGVTQSPTHLIKTRGQQVTLRCSPKSGHDTVSWYQQALGQGPQFIFQYYEEEERQRGNFPDRFSGHQFPNYSSELNVNALLLGDSALYLCASSLAAGNTYEQYFGPGTRLTVT.

The CDR3 spells CASRQGLNEKLFF. The DNA for the CDR3 is TGTGCCAGCCGACAGGGACTTAATGAAAAACTGTTTTTT. The chain combines TRBV6-5 with TRBJ1-4; 7 nucleotides align to TRBD1. Per germline, CDR1 MNHEY and CDR2 SVGAGI. This CDR3 is 13 amino acids long. Trimming took 8 bases from V and 4 from J; bases not matched to a gene: 4.

The chain uses TRBV7-8 and TRBJ1-5; a weak D match, TRBD1 (5 bases). Trimming left V 1 base short and J 5 bases short, with 9 bases between. This CDR3 has 14 amino acids. Germline CDR1 SGHVS, CDR2 FQNEAQ. CDR3 residues: CASSLGGRDQPQHF. The CDR3, as DNA: TGTGCCAGCAGCTTAGGGGGCCGGGATCAGCCCCAGCATTTT.

The V call is TRBV30, the J call TRBJ1-1; D gene unclear. Germline V gene lookup returns CDR1 GTSNPN and CDR2 SVGIG (reference sequence). V lost 5 bases and J 5 bases, leaving 9 bases between the germline ends. This CDR3 region has 11 residues. The DNA of the CDR3 is TGTGCCTGGGCTTTCGGGACTGAAGCTTTCTTT. Protein: CAWAFGTEAFF.

The V gene is TRBV9, the J gene TRBJ2-7; the D is unclear. This CDR3 has 13 residues. The germline V gene encodes CDR1 SGDLS and CDR2 YYNGEE. The V and J ends lost 3 bases and 5 bases respectively, with 12 bases between them. CDR3 bases: TGTGCCAGCAGCGAACATGGCGAGGACGAGCAGTACTTC. It is translated as CASSEHGEDEQYF.